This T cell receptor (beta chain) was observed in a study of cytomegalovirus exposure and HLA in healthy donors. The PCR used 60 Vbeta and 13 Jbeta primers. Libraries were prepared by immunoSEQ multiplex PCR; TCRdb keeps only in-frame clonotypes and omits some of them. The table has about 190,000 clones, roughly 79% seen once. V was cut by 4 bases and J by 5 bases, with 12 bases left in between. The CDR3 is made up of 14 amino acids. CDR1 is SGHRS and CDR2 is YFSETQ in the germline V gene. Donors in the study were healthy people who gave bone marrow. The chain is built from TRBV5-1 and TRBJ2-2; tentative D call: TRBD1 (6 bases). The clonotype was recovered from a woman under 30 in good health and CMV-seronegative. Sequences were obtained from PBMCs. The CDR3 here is CASSRRGGTGELFF. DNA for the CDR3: TGCGCCAGCAGCCGCAGGGGTGGGACCGGGGAGCTGTTTTTT. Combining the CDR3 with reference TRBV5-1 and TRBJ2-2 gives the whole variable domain KAGVTQTPRYLIKTRGQQVTLSCSPISGHRSVSWYQQTPGQGLQFLFEYFSETQRNKGNFPGRFSGRQFSNSRSEMNVSTLELGDSALYLCASSRRGGTGELFFGEGSRLTVL.